This T cell receptor beta chain was identified during a study of blood T cell repertoires in COVID-19. Study background: The cDNA or gDNA used as material had been derived from T cells, B-cell-depleted T cells, or PBMCs.

The germline V and J ends were trimmed by 7 bases and 5 bases, with 18 bases remaining between them. The CDR3 sequence is 15 residues long. Germline V CDR1 and CDR2: LNHDA, SQIVND (reference sequence). Clones were sequenced by immunoSEQ multiplex PCR, and TCRdb holds only the in-frame ones, with some missing. The profile shows nearly 95,000 clones, more than 75% of them singletons. This TCR came from a human donor with acute or convalescent COVID-19. The donor label of this sample is uncertain. Sequencing used peripheral blood. The rearrangement uses TRBV19 and TRBJ2-1; D not certain. The CDR3 coding sequence is TGTGCCAGTAAGACATCTTTCCTTTTGCACAATGAGCAGTTCTTC. Protein sequence: CASKTSFLLHNEQFF.